The T cell receptor beta chain under discussion was sequenced for a study of OX40 agonist ivuxolimab in advanced cancers. About the research overall: Among those treated, three patients had partial responses, one with hepatocellular carcinoma and two with cutaneous melanoma.

Study results and limitations: Low normalized clonal expansion also occurred in some nonresponding patients. Among T cells, CD8+ cells averaged more expanded clones than CD4+ cells.

Profiled with immunoSEQ multiplex PCR; TCRdb holds only in-frame clones, not every one. This table has under 70,000 clones, 75% to 90% appearing once. Turning to this clone: Its antigen is currently unknown.

V shed 5 bases and J shed 3 bases, with 11 bases lying between them. The CDR3 consists of 13 residues. CDR1 is SGHDN and CDR2 is FVKESK in the germline V gene. The sequence came from an adult with an advanced solid tumor such as melanoma, head and neck, liver or kidney cancer. The sample consisted of CD4+ or CD8+ T cells sorted from blood, taken in a trial of the OX40 agonist ivuxolimab. This chain uses TRBV14 with TRBJ2-7; D is possibly TRBD1 (5 bases). DNA of the CDR3: TGTGCCAGCAGCAACGACGGACACTACGAGCAGTACTTC. This gives the protein CASSNDGHYEQYF.